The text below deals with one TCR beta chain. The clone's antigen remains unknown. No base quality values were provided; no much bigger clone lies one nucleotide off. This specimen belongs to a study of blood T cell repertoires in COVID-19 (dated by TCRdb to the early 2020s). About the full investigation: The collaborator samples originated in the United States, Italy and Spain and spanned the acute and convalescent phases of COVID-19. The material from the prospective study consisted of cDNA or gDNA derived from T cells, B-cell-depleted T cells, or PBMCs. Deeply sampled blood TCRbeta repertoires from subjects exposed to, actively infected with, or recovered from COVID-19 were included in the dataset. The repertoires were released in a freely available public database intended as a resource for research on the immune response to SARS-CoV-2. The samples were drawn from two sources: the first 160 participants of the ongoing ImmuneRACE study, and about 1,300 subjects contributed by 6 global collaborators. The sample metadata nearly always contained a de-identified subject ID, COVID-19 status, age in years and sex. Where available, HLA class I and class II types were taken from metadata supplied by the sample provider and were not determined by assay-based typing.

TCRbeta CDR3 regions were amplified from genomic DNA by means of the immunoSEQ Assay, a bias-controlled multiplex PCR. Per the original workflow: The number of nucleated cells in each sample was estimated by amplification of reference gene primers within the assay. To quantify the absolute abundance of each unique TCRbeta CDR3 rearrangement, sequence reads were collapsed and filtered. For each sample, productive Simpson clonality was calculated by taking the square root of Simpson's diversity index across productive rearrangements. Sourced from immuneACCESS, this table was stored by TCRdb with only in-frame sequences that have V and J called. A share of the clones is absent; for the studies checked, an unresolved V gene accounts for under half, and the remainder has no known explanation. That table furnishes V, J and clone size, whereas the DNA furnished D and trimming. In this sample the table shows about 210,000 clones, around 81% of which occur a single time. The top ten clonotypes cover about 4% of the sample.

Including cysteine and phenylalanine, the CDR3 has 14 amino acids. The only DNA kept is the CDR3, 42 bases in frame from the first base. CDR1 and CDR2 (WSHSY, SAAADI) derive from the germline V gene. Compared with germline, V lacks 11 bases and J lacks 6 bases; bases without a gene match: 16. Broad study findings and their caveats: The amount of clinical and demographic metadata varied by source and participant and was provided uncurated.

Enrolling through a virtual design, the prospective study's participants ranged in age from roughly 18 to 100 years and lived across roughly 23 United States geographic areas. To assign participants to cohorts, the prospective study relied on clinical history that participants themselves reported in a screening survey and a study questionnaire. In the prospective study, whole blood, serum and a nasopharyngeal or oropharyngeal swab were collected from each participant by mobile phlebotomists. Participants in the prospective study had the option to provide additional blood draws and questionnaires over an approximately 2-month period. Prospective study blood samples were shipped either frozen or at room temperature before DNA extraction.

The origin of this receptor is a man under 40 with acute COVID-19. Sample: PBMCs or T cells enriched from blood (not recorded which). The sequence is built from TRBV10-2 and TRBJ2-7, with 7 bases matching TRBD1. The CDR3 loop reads CASLSGTAVGEQYF. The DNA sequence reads TGCGCCTCCCTGTCCGGGACAGCTGTCGGCGAGCAGTACTTC.